The subject of this entry is one T cell receptor beta chain. Its antigen is currently unknown. This entry comes from a study of cytomegalovirus exposure and HLA in healthy donors. Whole-study context: Across some 400 genotyped donors, over 70% landed in the Caucasian-associated ancestry cluster.

Primers: 60 Vbeta forward and 13 Jbeta reverse. Assay used: immunoSEQ multiplex PCR; TCRdb lists only in-frame clones, some missing. The sample holds 120,000 or so clones, over 65% seen once. Study-wide findings and caveats: Looking again later, the authors saw that most CMV-associated TCR beta chains seemed HLA-restricted. Earlier findings revealed that most TCR beta V segments proved productive either about 90% or about 30% of the time.

Every donor was a healthy person donating bone marrow. The CDR3 is 11 residues long. The junction had 9 bases not matched to a gene; V was cut back by 5 bases and J by 11 bases. Germline CDR1 GTSNPN, CDR2 SVGIG (reference sequence). This sequence joins TRBV30 and TRBJ2-7, with 7 bases aligning to TRBD1. The material sequenced was PBMCs. The source is a man aged 18 to 30 in good health and CMV-seropositive. Written as DNA, the CDR3 is TGTGCCTGGGTACAGGGGCTTCGAGAGTACTTC. Protein sequence: CAWVQGLREYF.